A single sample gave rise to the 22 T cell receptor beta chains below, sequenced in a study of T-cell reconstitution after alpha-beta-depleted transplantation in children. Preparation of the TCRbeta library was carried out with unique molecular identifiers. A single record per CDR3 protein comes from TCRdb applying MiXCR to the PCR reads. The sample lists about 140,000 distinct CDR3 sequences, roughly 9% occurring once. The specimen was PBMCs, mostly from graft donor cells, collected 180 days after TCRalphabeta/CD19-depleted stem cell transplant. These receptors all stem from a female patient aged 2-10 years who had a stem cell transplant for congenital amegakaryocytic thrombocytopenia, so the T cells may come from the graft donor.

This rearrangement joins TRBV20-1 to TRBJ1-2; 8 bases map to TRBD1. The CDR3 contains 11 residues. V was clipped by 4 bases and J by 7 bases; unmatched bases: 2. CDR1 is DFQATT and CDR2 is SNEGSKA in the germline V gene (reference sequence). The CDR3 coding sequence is TGCAGTGCTACCGGGACAGGTGGCTACACCTTC. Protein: CSATGTGGYTF.

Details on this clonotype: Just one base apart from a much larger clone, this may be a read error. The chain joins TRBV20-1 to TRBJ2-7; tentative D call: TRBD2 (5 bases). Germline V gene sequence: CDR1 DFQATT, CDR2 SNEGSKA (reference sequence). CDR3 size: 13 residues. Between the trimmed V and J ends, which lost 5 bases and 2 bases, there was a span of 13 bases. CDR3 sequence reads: CSAWRPPTYEQYF. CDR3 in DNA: TGCAGTGCTTGGAGGCCACCTACCTACGAGCAGTACTTC.

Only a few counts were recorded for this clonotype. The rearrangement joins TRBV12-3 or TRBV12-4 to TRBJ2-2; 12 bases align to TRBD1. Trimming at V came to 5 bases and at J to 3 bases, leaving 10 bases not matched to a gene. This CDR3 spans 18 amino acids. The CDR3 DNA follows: TGTGCCAGCAGTGAGGGACAGGGGGCGCATTTTGACACCGGGGAGCTGTTTTTT. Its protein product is CASSEGQGAHFDTGELFF.

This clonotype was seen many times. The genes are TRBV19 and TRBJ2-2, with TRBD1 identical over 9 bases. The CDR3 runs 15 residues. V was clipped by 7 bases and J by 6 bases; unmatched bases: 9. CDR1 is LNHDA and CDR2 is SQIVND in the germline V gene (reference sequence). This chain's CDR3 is CASNPTTGGSGELFF. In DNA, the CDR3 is TGTGCCAGTAATCCGACGACAGGGGGTTCCGGGGAGCTGTTTTTT.

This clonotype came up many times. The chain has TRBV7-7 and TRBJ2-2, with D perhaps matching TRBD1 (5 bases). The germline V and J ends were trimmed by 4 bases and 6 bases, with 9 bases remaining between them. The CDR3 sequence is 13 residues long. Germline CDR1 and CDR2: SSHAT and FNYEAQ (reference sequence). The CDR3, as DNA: TGTGCCAGCAGCTCCCAGGGTTCCGGGGAGCTGTTTTTT. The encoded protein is CASSSQGSGELFF.

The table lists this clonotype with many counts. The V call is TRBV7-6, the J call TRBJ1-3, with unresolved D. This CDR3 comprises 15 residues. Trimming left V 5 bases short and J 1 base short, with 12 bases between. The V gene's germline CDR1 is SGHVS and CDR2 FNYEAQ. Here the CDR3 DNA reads TGTGCCAGCAGCCGTACTCCTTCTTCTGGAAACACCATATATTTT. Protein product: CASSRTPSSGNTIYF.

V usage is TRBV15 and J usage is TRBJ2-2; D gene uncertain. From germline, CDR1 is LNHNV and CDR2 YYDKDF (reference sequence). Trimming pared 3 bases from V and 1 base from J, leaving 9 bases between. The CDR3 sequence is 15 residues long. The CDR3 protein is CATSRGPLNTGELFF. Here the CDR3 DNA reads TGTGCCACCAGCAGGGGCCCTTTGAACACCGGGGAGCTGTTTTTT. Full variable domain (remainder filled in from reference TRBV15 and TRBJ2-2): DAMVIQNPRYQVTQFGKPVTLSCSQTLNHNVMYWYQQKSSQAPKLLFHYYDKDFNNEADTPDNFQSRRPNTSFCFLDIRSPGLGDTAMYLCATSRGPLNTGELFFGEGSRLTVL.

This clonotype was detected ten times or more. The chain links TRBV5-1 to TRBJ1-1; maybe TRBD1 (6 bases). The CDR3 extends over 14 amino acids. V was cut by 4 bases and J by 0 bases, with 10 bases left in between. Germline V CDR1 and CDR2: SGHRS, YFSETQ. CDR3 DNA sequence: TGCGCCAGCAGCAGGGGGTCCATGAACACTGAAGCTTTCTTT. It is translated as CASSRGSMNTEAFF.

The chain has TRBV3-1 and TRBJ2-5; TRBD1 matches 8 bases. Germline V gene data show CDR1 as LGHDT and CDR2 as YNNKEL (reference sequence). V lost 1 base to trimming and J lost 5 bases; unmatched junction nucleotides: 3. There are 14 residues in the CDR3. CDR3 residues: CASSQVQGAETQYF. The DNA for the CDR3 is TGTGCCAGCAGCCAAGTGCAGGGGGCCGAGACCCAGTACTTC.

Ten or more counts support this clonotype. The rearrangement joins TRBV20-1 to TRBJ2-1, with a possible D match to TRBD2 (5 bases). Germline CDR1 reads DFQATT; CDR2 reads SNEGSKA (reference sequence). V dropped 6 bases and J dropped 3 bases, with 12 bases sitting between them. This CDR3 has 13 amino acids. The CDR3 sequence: CSAPWRVYNEQFF. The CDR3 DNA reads TGCAGTGCCCCGTGGCGGGTCTACAATGAGCAGTTCTTC.

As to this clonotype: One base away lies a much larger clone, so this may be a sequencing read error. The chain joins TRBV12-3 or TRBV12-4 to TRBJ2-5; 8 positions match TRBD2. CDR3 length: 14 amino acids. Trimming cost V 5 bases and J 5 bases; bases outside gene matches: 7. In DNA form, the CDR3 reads TGTGCCAGCAGTCCGCGGGGGGCGAGCGAGACCCAGTACTTC. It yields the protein CASSPRGASETQYF.

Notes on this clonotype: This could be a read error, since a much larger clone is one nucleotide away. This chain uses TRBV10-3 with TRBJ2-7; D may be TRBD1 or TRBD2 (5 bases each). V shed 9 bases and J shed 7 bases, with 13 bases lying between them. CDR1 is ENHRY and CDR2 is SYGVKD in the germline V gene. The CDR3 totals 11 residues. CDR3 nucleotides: TGTGCCATTGGGGGAGTGGGGGAGCAGTACTTC. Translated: CAIGGVGEQYF.

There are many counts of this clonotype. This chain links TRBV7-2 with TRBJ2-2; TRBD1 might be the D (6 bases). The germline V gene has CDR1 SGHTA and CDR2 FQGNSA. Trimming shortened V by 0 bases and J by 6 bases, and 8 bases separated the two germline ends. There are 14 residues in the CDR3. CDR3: CASSLARGAGELFF. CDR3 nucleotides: TGTGCCAGCAGCTTAGCCAGGGGAGCCGGGGAGCTGTTTTTT.

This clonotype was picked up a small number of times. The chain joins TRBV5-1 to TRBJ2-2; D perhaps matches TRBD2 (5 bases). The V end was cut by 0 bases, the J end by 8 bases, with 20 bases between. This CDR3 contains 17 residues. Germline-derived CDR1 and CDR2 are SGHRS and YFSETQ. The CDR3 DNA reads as TGCGCCAGCAGCTTGGCCAGCGGTTTCTTTATTAAGGGGGAGCTGTTTTTT. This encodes CASSLASGFFIKGELFF.

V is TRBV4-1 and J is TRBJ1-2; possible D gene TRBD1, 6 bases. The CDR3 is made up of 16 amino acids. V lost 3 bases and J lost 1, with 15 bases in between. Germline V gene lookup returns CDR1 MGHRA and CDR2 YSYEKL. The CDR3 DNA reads TGCGCCAGCAGCCAGACCGGGACACGGGATAACTATGGCTACACCTTC. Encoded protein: CASSQTGTRDNYGYTF.

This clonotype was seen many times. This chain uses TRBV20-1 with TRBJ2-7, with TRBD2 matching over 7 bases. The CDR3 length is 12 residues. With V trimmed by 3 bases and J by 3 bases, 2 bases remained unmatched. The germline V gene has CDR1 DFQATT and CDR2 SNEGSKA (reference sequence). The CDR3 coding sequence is TGCAGTGCTAGGGGGGACTACTACGAGCAGTACTTC. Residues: CSARGDYYEQYF.

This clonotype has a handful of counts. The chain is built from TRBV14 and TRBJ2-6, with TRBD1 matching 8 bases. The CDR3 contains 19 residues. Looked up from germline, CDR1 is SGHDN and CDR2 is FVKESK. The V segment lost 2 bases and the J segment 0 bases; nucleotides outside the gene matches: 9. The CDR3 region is CASSQQGTGGGSGANVLTF. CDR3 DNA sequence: TGTGCCAGCAGCCAACAAGGAACAGGGGGAGGCTCTGGGGCCAACGTCCTGACTTTC.

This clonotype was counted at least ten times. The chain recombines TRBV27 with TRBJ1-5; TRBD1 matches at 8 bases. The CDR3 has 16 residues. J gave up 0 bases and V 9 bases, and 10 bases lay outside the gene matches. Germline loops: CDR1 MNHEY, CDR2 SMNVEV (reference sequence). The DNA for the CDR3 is TGTGCCAGTTCCGGGACAGGTTCCTATAGCAATCAGCCCCAGCATTTT. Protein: CASSGTGSYSNQPQHF.

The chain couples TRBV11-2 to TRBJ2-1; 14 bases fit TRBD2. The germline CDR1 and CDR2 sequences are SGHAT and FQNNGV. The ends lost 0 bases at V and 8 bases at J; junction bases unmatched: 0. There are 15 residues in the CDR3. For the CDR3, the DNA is TGTGCCAGCAGCTTAGAGGGACTAGCGGGGGATGAGCAGTTCTTC. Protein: CASSLEGLAGDEQFF.

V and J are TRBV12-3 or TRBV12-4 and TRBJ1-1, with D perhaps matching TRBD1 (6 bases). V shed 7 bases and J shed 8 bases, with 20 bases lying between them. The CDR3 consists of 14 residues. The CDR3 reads CASTRTTTGKEAFF. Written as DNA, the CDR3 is TGTGCCAGCACTCGAACGACTACAGGGAAAGAAGCTTTCTTT.

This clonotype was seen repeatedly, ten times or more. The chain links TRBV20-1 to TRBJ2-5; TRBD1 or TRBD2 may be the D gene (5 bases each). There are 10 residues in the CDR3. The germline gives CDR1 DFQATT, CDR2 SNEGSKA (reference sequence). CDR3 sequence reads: CGGSQETQYF. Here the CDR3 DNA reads TGCGGGGGTTCTCAAGAGACCCAGTACTTC.

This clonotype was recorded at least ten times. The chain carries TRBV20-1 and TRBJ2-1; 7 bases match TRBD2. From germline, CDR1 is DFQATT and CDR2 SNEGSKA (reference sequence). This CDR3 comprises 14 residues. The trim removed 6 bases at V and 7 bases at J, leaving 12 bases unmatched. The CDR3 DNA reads TGCAGTGCCCCCCGTTCGGGAGGAGTTAATGAGCAGTTCTTC. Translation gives CSAPRSGGVNEQFF.